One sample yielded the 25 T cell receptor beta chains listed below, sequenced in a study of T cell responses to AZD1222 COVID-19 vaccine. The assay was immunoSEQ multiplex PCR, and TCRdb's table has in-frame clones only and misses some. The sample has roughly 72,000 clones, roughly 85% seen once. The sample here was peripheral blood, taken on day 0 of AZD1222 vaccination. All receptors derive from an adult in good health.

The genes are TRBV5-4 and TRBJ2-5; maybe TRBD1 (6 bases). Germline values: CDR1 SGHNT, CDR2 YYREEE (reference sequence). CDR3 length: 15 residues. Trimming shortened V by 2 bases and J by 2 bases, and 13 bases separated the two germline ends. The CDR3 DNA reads TGTGCCAGCAGCTTTTTAGGGGGTGGGCAAGAGACCCAGTACTTC. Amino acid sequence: CASSFLGGGQETQYF.

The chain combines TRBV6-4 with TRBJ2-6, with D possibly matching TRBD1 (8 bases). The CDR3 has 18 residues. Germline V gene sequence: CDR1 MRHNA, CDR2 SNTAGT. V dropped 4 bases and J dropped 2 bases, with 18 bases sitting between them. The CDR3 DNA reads TGTGCCAGCAGTGCAACCCGACAGGGGAGGGCTGGGGCCAACGTCCTGACTTTC. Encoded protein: CASSATRQGRAGANVLTF.

The DNA for the CDR3 is TGTGCCAGCAGCCAAGGTCAGGGCGGCGAGCAGTACTTC. Protein sequence: CASSQGQGGEQYF. V usage is TRBV3-1 (or the pseudogene TRBV3-2) and J usage is TRBJ2-7; a weak D match, TRBD1 (5 bases). This CDR3 is built from 13 residues. V dropped 1 base and J dropped 6 bases, with 10 bases sitting between them. Looked up from germline, CDR1 is LGHDT and CDR2 is YNNKEL (reference sequence).

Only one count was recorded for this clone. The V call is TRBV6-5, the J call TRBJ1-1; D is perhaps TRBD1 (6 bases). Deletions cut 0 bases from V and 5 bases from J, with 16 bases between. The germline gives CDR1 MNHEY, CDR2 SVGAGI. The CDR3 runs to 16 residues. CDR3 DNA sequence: TGTGCCAGCAGTTACTCGTGGGACACTATTCGAACTGAAGCTTTCTTT. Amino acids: CASSYSWDTIRTEAFF.

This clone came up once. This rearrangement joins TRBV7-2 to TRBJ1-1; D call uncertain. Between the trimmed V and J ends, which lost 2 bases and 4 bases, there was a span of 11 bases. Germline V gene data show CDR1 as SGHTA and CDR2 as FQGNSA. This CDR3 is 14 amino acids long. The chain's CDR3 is CASSLLGSVTEAFF. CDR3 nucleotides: TGTGCCAGCAGCTTACTTGGGTCCGTCACTGAAGCTTTCTTT.

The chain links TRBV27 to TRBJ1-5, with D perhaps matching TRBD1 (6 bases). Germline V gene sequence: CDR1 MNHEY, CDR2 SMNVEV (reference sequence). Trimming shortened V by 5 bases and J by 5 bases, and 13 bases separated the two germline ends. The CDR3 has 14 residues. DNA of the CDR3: TGTGCCAGCAGTCTACAGGGTAGGCATCAGCCCCAGCATTTT. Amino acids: CASSLQGRHQPQHF.

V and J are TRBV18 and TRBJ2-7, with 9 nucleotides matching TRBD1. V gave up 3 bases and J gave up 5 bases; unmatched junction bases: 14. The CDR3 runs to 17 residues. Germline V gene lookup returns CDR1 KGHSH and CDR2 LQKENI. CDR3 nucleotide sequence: TGTGCCAGCTCACCCTACTCCCCGGGACAGGGATTCGACGAGCAGTACTTC. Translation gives CASSPYSPGQGFDEQYF.

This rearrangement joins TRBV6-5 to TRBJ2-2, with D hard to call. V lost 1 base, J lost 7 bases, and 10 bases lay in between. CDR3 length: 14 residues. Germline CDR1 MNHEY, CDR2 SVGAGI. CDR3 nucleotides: TGTGCCAGCAGTTACTTTCCGGGCCACGGGGAGCTGTTTTTT. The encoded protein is CASSYFPGHGELFF.

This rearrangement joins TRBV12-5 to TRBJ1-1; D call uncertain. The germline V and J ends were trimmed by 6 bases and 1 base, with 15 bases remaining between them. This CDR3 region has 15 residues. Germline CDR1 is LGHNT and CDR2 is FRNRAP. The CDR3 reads CASGKGPSRNTEAFF. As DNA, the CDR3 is TGTGCTAGTGGAAAAGGACCATCACGGAACACTGAAGCTTTCTTT.

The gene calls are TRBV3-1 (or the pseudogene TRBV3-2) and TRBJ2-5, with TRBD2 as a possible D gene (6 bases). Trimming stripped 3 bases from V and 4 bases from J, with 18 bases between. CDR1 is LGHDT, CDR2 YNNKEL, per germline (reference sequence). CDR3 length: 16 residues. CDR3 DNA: TGTGCCAGCAGCCAGCTAGCGTTAACGGGTTCAGAGACCCAGTACTTC. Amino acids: CASSQLALTGSETQYF.

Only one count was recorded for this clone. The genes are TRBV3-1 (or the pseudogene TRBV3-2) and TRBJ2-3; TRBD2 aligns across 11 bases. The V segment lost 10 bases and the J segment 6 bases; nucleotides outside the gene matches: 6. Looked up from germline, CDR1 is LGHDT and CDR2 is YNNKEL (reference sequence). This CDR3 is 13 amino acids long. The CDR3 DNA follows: TGTGCCACCGGACTAGCGGGCTCGGATACGCAGTATTTT. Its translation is CATGLAGSDTQYF.

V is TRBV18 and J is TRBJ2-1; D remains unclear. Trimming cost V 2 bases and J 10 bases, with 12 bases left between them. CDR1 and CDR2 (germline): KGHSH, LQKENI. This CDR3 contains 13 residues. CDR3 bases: TGTGCCAGCTCACCAAAAGACCTGGGAGAGCAGTTCTTC. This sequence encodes CASSPKDLGEQFF.

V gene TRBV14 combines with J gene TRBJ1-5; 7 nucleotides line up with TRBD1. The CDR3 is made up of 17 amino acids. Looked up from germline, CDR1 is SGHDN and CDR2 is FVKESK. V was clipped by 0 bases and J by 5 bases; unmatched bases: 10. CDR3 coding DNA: TGTGCCAGCAGCCAAGATAGGGTGGCAGGGGGGTATCAGCCCCAGCATTTT. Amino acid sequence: CASSQDRVAGGYQPQHF.

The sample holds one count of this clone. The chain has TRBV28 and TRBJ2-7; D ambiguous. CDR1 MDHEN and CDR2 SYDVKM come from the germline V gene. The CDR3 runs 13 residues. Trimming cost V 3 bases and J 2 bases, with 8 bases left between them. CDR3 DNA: TGTGCCAGCAGTTTGAGTTCCCCCTACGAGCAGTACTTC. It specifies CASSLSSPYEQYF.

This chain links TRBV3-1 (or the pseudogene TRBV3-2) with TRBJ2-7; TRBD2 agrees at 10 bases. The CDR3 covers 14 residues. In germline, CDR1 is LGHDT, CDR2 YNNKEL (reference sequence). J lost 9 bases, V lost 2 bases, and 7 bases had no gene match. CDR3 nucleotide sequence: TGTGCCAGCAGCCAATTCCTAGCGGGAGAGGCGCAGTACTTC. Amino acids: CASSQFLAGEAQYF.

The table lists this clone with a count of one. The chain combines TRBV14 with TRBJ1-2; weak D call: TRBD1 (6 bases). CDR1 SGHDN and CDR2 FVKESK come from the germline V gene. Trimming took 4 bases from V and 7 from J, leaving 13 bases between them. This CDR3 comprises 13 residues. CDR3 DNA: TGTGCCAGCAGCCGAACAGGGTACGCTGGCTACACCTTC. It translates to CASSRTGYAGYTF.

CDR3 protein: CASSQDVWARDTF. The CDR3, as DNA: TGTGCCAGCAGCCAAGATGTATGGGCCCGGGACACCTTC. The rearrangement joins TRBV4-2 to TRBJ1-2; the D is unclear. Germline V gives CDR1 LGHNA, CDR2 YNFKEQ. V gave up 0 bases and J gave up 12 bases, with 14 bases separating them. The CDR3 length is 13 residues.

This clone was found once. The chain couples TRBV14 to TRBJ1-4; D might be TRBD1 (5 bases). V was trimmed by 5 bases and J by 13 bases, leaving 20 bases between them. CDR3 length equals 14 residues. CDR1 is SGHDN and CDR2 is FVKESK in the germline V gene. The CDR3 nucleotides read TGTGCCAGCAGCAAAGTGGGGGGGAGGAATCGACTGTTTTTT. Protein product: CASSKVGGRNRLFF.

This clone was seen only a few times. CDR3 amino acids: CASSETGQGYYGYTF. Written as DNA, the CDR3 is TGTGCCAGCAGTGAGACGGGACAGGGGTACTATGGCTACACCTTC. The chain has TRBV25-1 and TRBJ1-2; TRBD1 matches 10 bases. Germline CDR1 is MGHDK and CDR2 is SYGVNS. With V trimmed by 3 bases and J by 3 bases, 4 bases remained unmatched. The CDR3 runs to 15 residues.

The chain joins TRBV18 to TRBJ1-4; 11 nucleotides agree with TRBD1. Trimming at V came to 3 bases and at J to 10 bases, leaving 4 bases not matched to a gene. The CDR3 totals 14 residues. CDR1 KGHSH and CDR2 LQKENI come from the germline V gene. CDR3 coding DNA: TGTGCCAGCTCACCGGACAGGGGGCAGTTAAAACTGTTTTTT. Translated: CASSPDRGQLKLFF. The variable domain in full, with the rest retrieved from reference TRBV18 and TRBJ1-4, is NAGVMQNPRHLVRRRGQEARLRCSPMKGHSHVYWYRQLPEEGLKFMVYLQKENIIDESGMPKERFSAEFPKEGPSILRIQQVVRGDSAAYFCASSPDRGQLKLFFGSGTQLSVL.

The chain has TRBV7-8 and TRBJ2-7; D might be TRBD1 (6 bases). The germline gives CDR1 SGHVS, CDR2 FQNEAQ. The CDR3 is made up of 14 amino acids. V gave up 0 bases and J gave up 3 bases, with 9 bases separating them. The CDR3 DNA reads TGTGCCAGCAGCTTAGCGCAGGGGTACTACGAGCAGTACTTC. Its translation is CASSLAQGYYEQYF.

In DNA, the CDR3 is TGCGCCAGCAGCCAAGATGGCACTCGACAGCGCAATGAGCAGTTCTTC. Protein: CASSQDGTRQRNEQFF. This rearrangement joins TRBV4-1 to TRBJ2-1; a possible D gene is TRBD1 (5 bases). The germline V and J ends were trimmed by 0 bases and 6 bases, with 15 bases remaining between them. CDR1 and CDR2 from the germline V gene are MGHRA and YSYEKL. CDR3 size: 16 residues.

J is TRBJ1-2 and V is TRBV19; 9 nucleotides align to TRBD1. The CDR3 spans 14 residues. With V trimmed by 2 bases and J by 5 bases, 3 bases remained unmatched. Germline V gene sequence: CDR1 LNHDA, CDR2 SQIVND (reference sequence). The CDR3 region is CASSITGQGYGYTF. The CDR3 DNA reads TGTGCCAGTAGTATAACGGGACAGGGTTATGGCTACACCTTC.

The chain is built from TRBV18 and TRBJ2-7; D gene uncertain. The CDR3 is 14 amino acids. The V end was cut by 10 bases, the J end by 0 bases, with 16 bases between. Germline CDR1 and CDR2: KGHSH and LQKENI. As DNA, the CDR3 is TGTGCCACCGCCGGGCAGCGTACCTCCTACGAGCAGTACTTC. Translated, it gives CATAGQRTSYEQYF. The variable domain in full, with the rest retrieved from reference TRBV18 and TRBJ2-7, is NAGVMQNPRHLVRRRGQEARLRCSPMKGHSHVYWYRQLPEEGLKFMVYLQKENIIDESGMPKERFSAEFPKEGPSILRIQQVVRGDSAAYFCATAGQRTSYEQYFGPGTRLTVT.

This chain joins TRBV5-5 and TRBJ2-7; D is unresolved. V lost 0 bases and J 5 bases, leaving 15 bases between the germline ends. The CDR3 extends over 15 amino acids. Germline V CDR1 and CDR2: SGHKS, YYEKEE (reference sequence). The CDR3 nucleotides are TGTGCCAGCAGCTTGGCGAACTCCGGGCGGAACGAGCAGTACTTC. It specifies CASSLANSGRNEQYF.